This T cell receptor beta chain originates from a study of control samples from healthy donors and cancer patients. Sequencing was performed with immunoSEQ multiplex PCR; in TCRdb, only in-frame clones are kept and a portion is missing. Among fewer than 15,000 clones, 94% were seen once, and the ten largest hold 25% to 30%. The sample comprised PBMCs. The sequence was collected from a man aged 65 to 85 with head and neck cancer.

DNA for the CDR3: TGTGCCAGCAAAGACAGTGCCCCAACCCTCCACTTT. It specifies CASKDSAPTLHF. The V and J genes are TRBV6-6 and TRBJ1-6, with D perhaps matching TRBD1 (5 bases). Germline loops: CDR1 MNHNY, CDR2 SVGAGI (reference sequence). This CDR3 is 12 amino acids long. Trimming left V 7 bases short and J 14 bases short, with 15 bases between.